Shown below are 2 T cell receptor beta chains from a single sample sequenced in a study of cytomegalovirus exposure and HLA in healthy donors. The PCR employed 60 Vbeta primers together with 13 Jbeta primers. Sequencing used immunoSEQ multiplex PCR; TCRdb keeps in-frame clones, though not all of them. The sample has over 80,000 clones, roughly 76% seen once. Sequencing was performed on PBMCs. These TCRs come from a man aged 40-50 years in good health and CMV-seronegative.

The V and J genes are TRBV4-2 and TRBJ1-5; D is undetermined. The CDR3 loop spans 13 amino acids. The V and J ends lost 1 base and 8 bases respectively, with 9 bases between them. Germline loops: CDR1 LGHNA, CDR2 YNFKEQ. The CDR3: CASSQVDYEPQHF. In DNA form, the CDR3 reads TGTGCCAGCAGCCAAGTAGATTACGAGCCCCAGCATTTT.

The rearrangement uses TRBV9 and TRBJ2-5; 9 nucleotides match TRBD1. The V gene's germline CDR1 is SGDLS and CDR2 YYNGEE. This CDR3 has 14 amino acids. Trimming at V came to 7 bases and at J to 5 bases, leaving 9 bases not matched to a gene. The CDR3 nucleotides are TGTGCCAGCTCCGGGACAGGGTCTTATGAGACCCAGTACTTC. Amino acid sequence: CASSGTGSYETQYF.